This entry features one T cell receptor (beta chain) sequence. The record originates from a study of Ad26.COV2.S vaccination and SARS-CoV-2 variants. The data were produced by immunoSEQ multiplex PCR, yet TCRdb's version contains in-frame clones alone and is incomplete. Of 440,000 or so clones in the sample, about nine tenths were seen once. CDR3 length: 15 residues. The germline CDR1 and CDR2 sequences are LGHDT and YNNKEL (reference sequence). Losses at the gene ends were 3 bases for V and 2 bases for J; bases not matched to a gene: 6. The treatment: roughly 18 received Ad26.COV2.S at low or high dose, single or two shots; several received placebo; per-sample allocation not given. Sampling occurred on day 63 after the first vaccine or placebo injection. Ad26.COV2.S expressed prefusion-stabilized spike from the original Wuhan strain.

The TCR was taken from a person between 18 and 65 years old who received the Ad26.COV2.S COVID-19 vaccine or a placebo. This sequence joins TRBV3-1 (or the pseudogene TRBV3-2) and TRBJ2-7, with 8 bases fitting TRBD2. Here the sequenced sample was peripheral blood, taken in a trial of Ad26.COV2.S vaccine versus placebo. CDR3 loop: CASSQSGSPTYEQYF. The CDR3 DNA reads TGTGCCAGCAGCCAGAGCGGGAGTCCCACCTACGAGCAGTACTTC.